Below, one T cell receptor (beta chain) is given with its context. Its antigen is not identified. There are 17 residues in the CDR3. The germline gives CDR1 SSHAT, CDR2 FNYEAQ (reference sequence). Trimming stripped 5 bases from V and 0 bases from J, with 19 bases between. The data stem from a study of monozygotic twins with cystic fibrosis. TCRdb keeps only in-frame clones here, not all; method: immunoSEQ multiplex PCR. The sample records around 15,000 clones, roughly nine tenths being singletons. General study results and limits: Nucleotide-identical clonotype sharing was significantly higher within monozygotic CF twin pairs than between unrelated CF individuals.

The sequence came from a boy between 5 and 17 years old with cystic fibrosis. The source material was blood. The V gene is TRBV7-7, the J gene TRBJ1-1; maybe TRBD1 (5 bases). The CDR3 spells CASSRDPDSNLNTEAFF. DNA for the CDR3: TGTGCCAGCAGCCGAGATCCCGACAGCAACTTGAACACTGAAGCTTTCTTT.